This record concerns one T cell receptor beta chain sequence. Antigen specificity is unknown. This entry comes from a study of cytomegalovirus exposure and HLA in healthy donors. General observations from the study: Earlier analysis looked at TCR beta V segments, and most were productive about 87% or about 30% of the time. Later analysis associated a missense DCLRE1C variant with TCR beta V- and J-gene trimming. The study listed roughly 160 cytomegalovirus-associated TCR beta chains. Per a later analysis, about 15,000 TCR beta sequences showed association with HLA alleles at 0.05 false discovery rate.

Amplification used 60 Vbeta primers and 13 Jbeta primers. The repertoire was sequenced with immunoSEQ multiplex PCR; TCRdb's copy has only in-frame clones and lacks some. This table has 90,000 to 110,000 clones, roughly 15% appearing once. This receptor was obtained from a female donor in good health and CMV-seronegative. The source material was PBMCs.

Here the CDR3 reads CASSPSAGRNQGNTIYF. The CDR3 DNA follows: TGTGCCAGCTCACCATCGGCAGGGCGAAACCAAGGAAACACCATATATTTT. V is TRBV18 and J is TRBJ1-3, with a possible D match to TRBD1 (5 bases). The CDR3 runs to 17 residues. The V end was cut by 2 bases, the J end by 4 bases, with 18 bases between. Germline CDR1 and CDR2: KGHSH and LQKENI.